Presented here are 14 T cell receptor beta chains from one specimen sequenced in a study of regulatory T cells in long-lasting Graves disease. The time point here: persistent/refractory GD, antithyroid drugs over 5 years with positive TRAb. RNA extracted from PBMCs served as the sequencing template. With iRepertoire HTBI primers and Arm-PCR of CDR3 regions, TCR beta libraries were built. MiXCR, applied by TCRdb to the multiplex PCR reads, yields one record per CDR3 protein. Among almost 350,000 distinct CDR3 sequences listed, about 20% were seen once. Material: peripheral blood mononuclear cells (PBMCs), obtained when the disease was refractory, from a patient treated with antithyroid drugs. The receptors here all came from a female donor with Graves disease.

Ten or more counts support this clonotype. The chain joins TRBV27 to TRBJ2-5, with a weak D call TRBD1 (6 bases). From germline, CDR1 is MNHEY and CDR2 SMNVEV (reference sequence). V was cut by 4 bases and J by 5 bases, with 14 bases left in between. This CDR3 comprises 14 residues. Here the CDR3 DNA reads TGTGCCAGCAGTTACGAGGGGGTGGGTGAGACCCAGTACTTC. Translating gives CASSYEGVGETQYF.

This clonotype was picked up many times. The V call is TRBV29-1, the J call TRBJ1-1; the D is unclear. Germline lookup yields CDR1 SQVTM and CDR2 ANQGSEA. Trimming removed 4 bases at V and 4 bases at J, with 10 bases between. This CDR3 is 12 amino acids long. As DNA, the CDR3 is TGCAGCGTTGGAGGGATCAGCACTGAAGCTTTCTTT. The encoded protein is CSVGGISTEAFF.

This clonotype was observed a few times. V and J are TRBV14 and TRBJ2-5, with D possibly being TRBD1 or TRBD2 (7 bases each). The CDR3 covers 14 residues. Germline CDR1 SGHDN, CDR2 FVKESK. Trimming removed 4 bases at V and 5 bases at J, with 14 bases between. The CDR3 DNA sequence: TGTGCCAGCAGCCCCGCAGGGGGAGGGGAGACCCAGTACTTC. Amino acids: CASSPAGGGETQYF.

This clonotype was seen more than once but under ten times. In DNA form, the CDR3 reads TGCGACCGTGCTAGCTCCTACGAGCAGTACTTC. Amino acids: CDRASSYEQYF. This sequence joins TRBV4-1 and TRBJ2-7, with D uncertain. The germline CDR1 and CDR2 sequences are MGHRA and YSYEKL. The CDR3 has 11 residues.

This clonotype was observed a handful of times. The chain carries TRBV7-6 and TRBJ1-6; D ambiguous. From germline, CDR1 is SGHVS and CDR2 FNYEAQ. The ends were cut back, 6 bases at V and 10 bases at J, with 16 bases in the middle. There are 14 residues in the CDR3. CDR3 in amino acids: CASSLRSPESPLHF. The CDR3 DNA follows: TGTGCCAGCAGTTTACGGTCCCCCGAGTCACCCCTCCACTTT.

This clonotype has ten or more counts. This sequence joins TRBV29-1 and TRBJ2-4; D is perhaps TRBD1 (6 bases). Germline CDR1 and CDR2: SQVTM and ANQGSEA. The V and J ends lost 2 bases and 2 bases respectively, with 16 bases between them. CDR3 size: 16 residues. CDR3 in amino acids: CSVETGFRTPKNIQYF. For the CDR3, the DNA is TGCAGCGTTGAAACAGGGTTCAGGACACCCAAAAACATTCAGTACTTC.

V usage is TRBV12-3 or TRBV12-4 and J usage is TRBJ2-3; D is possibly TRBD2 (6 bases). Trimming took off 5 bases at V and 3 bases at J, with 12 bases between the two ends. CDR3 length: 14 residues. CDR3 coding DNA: TGTGCCAGCAGTCTAGGGACTGCGACAGATACGCAGTATTTT. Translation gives CASSLGTATDTQYF.

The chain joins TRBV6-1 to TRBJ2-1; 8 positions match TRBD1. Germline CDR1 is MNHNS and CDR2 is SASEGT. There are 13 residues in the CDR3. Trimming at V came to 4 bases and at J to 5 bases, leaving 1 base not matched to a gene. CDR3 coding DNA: TGTGCCAGCAGTGGACAGGGGCACAATGAGCAGTTCTTC. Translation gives CASSGQGHNEQFF.

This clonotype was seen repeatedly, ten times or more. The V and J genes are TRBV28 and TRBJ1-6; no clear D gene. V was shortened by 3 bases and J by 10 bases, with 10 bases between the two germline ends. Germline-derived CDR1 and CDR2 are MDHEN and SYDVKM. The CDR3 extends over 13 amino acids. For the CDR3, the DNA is TGTGCCAGCAGTTTCGCACCGGGCTCACCCCTCCACTTT. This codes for CASSFAPGSPLHF.

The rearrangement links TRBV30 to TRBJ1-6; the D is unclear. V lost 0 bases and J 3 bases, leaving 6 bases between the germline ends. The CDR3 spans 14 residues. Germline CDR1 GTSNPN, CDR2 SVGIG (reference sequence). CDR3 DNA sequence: TGTGCCTGGAGTGTAACAGACTATAATTCACCCCTCCACTTT. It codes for CAWSVTDYNSPLHF.

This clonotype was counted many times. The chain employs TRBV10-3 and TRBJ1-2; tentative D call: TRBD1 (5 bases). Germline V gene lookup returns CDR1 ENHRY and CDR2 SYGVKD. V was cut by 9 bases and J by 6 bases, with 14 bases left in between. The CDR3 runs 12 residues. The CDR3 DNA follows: TGTGCCATACAGGAGATCGGAGATGGCTACACCTTC. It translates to CAIQEIGDGYTF.

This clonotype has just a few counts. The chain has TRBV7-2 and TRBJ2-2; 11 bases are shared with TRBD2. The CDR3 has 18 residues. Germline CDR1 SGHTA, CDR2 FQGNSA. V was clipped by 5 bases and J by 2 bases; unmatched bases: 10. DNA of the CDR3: TGTGCCAGCAGCCCTAGGGCTAGCGGGGGGCCAAACACCGGGGAGCTGTTTTTT. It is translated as CASSPRASGGPNTGELFF.

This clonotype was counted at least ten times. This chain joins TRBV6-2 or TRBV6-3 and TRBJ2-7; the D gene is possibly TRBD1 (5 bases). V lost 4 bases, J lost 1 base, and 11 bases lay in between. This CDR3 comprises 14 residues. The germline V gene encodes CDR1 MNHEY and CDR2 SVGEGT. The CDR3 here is CASSFTAGSYEQYF. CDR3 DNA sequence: TGTGCCAGCAGTTTCACCGCAGGGTCCTACGAGCAGTACTTC.

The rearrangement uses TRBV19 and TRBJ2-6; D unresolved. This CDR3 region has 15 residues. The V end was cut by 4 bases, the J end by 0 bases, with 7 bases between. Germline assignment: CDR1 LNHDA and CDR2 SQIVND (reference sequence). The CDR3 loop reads CASSTVSSGANVLTF. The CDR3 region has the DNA TGTGCCAGTAGTACGGTGAGCTCTGGGGCCAACGTCCTGACTTTC.